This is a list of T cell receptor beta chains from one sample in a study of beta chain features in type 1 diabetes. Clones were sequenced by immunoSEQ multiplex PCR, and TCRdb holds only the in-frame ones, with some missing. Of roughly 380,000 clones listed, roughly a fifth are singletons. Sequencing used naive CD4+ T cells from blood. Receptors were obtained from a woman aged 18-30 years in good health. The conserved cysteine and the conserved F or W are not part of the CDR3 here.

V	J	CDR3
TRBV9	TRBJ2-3	ASSVGRDTQY
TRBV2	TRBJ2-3	AWGGTSTDTQY
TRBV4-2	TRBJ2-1	ASSQDHGPAGGRYNEQF
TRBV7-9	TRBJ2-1	ASSLEITGGGQGAQF
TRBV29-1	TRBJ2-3	SVVPPTDTQY
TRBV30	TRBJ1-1	AWSWQGSRTEAF
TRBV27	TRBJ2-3	ASSLRTGDTDTQY
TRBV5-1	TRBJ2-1	ASSLLTGSSYNEQF
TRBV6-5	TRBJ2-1	ASIPATSGRNEQF
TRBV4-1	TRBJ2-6	ASSQGNFQGASGANVLT
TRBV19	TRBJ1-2	ASSRTPGRSYGYT
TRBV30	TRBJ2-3	AWSLGTSGRDTQY
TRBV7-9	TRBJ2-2	ASSQDRDTGELF
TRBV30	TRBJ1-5	AWSGSLGPQH
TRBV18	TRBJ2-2	ASSTTGAFTGELF
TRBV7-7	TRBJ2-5	ASSTGLATFQETQY
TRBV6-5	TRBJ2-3	ASSYYGQGFSNTQY
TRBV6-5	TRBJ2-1	ASSYSRSGRYNEQF
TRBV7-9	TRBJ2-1	ASSVTGTGVREQF
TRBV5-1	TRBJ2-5	ASSPDQETQY
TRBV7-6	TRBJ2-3	ASSLSRTDTQY
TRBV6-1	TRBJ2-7	ASTQRELSYEQY
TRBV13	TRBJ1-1	ASSFMRGRVSTEAF
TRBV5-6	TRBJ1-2	ASSSLGQGNYGYT
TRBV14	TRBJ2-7	ASSQVFYEQY
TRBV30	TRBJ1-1	AWSMRGSGGATEAF
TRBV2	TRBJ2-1	ASSDDRGPGEQF
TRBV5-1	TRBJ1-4	ASSLNQQGPLF
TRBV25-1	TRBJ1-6	ASSEAGKESPLH
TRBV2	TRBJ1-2	ASTQDRGGYT
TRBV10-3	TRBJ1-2	ATTGTGYKNYGYT
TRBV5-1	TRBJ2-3	ASSLDYGTQY
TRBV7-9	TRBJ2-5	ASTGGETQY
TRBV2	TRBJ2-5	ASSPGGYQETQY
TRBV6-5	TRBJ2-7	ASALQGPDSREQY
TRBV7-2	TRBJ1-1	ASSPQGRQSTEAF
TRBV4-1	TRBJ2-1	ASSLPPREDNEQF
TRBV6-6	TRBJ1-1	ASSPGLLSVRLEAF
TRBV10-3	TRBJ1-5	AISATRQSNQPQH
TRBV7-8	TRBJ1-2	ASSSPETGLYGYT